The 13 T cell receptor beta chains given below trace back to one sample, sequenced in a study of monozygotic twins with inflammatory bowel disease. For each CDR3 protein, TCRdb gives one entry from its re-call of the 5' RACE reads, without DNA. Here the sample table reports a few hundred thousand distinct CDR3 sequences. The sequencing input was blood. All receptors come from a human donor with ulcerative colitis or Crohn's disease, or a healthy co-twin of an affected twin (not recorded which).

V usage is TRBV13 and J usage is TRBJ2-1; without DNA, the TCRdb call of TRBD2 cannot be checked. CDR3 length: 19 amino acids. Germline CDR1 and CDR2: PRHDT and FYEKMQ (reference sequence). CDR3 in amino acids: CASSNRGLAGSSSYNEQFF. The full variable domain, completed using reference TRBV13 and TRBJ2-1, is AAGVIQSPRHLIKEKRETATLKCYPIPRHDTVYWYQQGPGQDPQFLISFYEKMQSDKGSIPDRFSAQQFSDYHSELNMSSLELGDSALYFCASSNRGLAGSSSYNEQFFGPGTRLTVL.

This chain joins TRBV20-1 and TRBJ1-1; TCRdb's D gene call, TRBD1, goes unchecked for lack of DNA. The CDR3 is 14 amino acids. Germline V gene sequence: CDR1 DFQATT, CDR2 SNEGSKA (reference sequence). The CDR3: CSARSGGRGAEAFF.

The chain joins TRBV27 to TRBJ2-5. The germline CDR1 and CDR2 sequences are MNHEY and SMNVEV (reference sequence). CDR3 length: 14 residues. The CDR3 protein is CASSFYSNQETQYF.

V is TRBV20-1 and J is TRBJ1-6. The CDR3 sequence is 12 residues long. Germline CDR1 DFQATT, CDR2 SNEGSKA (reference sequence). CDR3 in amino acids: CSAKGRNSPLHF.

V usage is TRBV9 and J usage is TRBJ2-5; without DNA, the TCRdb call of TRBD1 cannot be checked. Germline V gene sequence: CDR1 SGDLS, CDR2 YYNGEE. The CDR3 runs to 16 residues. The CDR3 sequence is CASSVGSGGARETQYF.

The chain couples TRBV20-1 to TRBJ1-2; TCRdb reports TRBD1, a call that lacks DNA to check it against. CDR1 is DFQATT and CDR2 is SNEGSKA in the germline V gene (reference sequence). The CDR3 loop spans 13 amino acids. The CDR3 region is CSARGTGSGGYTF.

The J gene is TRBJ2-3, the V gene TRBV3-1. In germline, CDR1 is LGHDT, CDR2 YNNKEL (reference sequence). The CDR3 consists of 15 residues. Here the CDR3 reads CASLSSGGRTYTQYF.

The V and J genes are TRBV29-1 and TRBJ1-1; the D call from TCRdb, TRBD1, cannot be confirmed without DNA. The CDR3 spans 15 residues. Germline V gene data show CDR1 as SQVTM and CDR2 as ANQGSEA. This CDR3 reads CSARDRWSGDAEAFF.

The chain joins TRBV7-6 to TRBJ2-1. The CDR3 extends over 16 amino acids. In germline, CDR1 is SGHVS, CDR2 FNYEAQ. The CDR3 here is CASSLEVSGSYNEQFF.

CDR3 residues: CAISDDRGLSGANVLTF. V gene TRBV10-3 combines with J gene TRBJ2-6; absent DNA, TCRdb's TRBD1 call cannot be checked. CDR3 size: 17 residues. Per germline, CDR1 ENHRY and CDR2 SYGVKD.

The rearrangement links TRBV3-1 to TRBJ2-7; TCRdb outputs TRBD2, but without DNA this stays unchecked. The CDR3 has 13 residues. The germline V gene encodes CDR1 LGHDT and CDR2 YNNKEL (reference sequence). CDR3 sequence reads: CASSQTSGGGMYF.

The V gene is TRBV19, the J gene TRBJ1-5; TCRdb's D gene call, TRBD1, goes unchecked for lack of DNA. Germline V gives CDR1 LNHDA, CDR2 SQIVND (reference sequence). This CDR3 region has 14 residues. This CDR3 is CASTSRGADQPQHF.

This chain connects TRBV10-3 to TRBJ2-3; TCRdb's D gene call, TRBD1, goes unchecked for lack of DNA. CDR1 is ENHRY and CDR2 is SYGVKD in the germline V gene. This CDR3 is 14 amino acids long. CDR3 loop: CAINAGTGTDTQYF.